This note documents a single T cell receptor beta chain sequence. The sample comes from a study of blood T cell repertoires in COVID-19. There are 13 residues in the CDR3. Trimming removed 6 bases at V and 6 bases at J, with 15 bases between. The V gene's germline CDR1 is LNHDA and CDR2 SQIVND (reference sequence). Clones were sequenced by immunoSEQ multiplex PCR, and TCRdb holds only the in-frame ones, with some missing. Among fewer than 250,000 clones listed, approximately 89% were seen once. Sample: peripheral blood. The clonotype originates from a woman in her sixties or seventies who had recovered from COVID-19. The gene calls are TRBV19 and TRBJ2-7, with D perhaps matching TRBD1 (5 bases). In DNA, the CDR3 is TGTGCCAGTAGCTCAGGGAAGCTGGTCGAGCAGTACTTC. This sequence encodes CASSSGKLVEQYF. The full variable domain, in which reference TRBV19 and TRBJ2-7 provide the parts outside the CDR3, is DGGITQSPKYLFRKEGQNVTLSCEQNLNHDAMYWYRQDPGQGLRLIYYSQIVNDFQKGDIAEGYSVSREKKESFPLTVTSAQKNPTAFYLCASSSGKLVEQYFGPGTRLTVT.